This T cell receptor beta chain stems from a study of spatial heterogeneity in lung cancer. Study-wide results and caveats: Ubiquitous expanded tumor TCRs were seen in blood more at resection than at follow-up.

Time point indicated: sample taken at primary tumor resection. Tumor, nontumor lung or frozen PBMC supplied whole RNA that was sequenced unsorted. A total of some 70 untreated early-stage non-small cell lung cancer patients served as donors. The germline CDR1 and CDR2 sequences are SGHVS and FQNEAQ. This CDR3 is built from 16 residues. V was clipped by 1 base and J by 4 bases; unmatched bases: 5. At least ten counts were recorded for this clonotype. The antigen remains undetermined. TCRdb reprocessed the 5' RACE reads via MiXCR and lists one record per CDR3 protein. Among tens of thousands of distinct CDR3 sequences listed, approximately 5.2% were seen once.

The sample here was PBMCs, taken at surgery. V gene TRBV7-8 combines with J gene TRBJ2-3; 10 nucleotides match TRBD2. This sequence was found in a female donor with early-stage non-small cell lung cancer. CDR3 DNA: TGTGCCAGCAGCTTAGTTGCTAGCGGGGGTGCAGATACGCAGTATTTT. It yields the protein CASSLVASGGADTQYF.